A single sample is the source of the 7 T cell receptor beta chains below, sequenced in a study of spatial heterogeneity in lung cancer. Noted time point: sample taken at primary tumor resection. Via MiXCR, TCRdb re-called the 5' RACE reads, giving one row per CDR3 protein. The sample shows tens of thousands of distinct CDR3 sequences, less than 8.5% of them seen only once. Source: PBMCs, taken at surgery. These receptor sequences come from a female donor with early-stage non-small cell lung cancer.

The CDR3 spells CASSLEPWDSNSPLHF. CDR3 sequence (DNA): TGTGCCAGCAGCTTGGAACCTTGGGACTCTAATTCACCCCTCCACTTT. The V and J genes are TRBV5-6 and TRBJ1-6; TRBD1 might be the D (5 bases). V lost 0 bases to trimming and J lost 6 bases, with 13 bases between them. Germline lookup yields CDR1 SGHDT and CDR2 YYEEEE. The CDR3 extends over 16 amino acids.

This clonotype counts as medium-sized. In DNA form, the CDR3 reads TGTGCCAGCAGTTTGGCGCAGGCGAACACTGAAGCTTTCTTT. This gives the protein CASSLAQANTEAFF. The chain recombines TRBV27 with TRBJ1-1; D is unresolved. V was pared by 3 bases and J by 1 base, with 9 bases between. The CDR3 sequence is 14 residues long. Per germline, CDR1 MNHEY and CDR2 SMNVEV (reference sequence).

The genes are TRBV7-2 and TRBJ2-7, with a tentative D call TRBD1 (7 bases). Germline values: CDR1 SGHTA, CDR2 FQGNSA. Trimming pared 5 bases from V and 7 bases from J, leaving 21 bases between. The CDR3 length is 15 residues. CDR3 DNA: TGTGCCAGCAGCGTGGGGAGGACAGGCACCTTGGAGCAGTACTTC. Amino acid sequence: CASSVGRTGTLEQYF.

This clonotype was counted between two and nine times. The rearrangement joins TRBV28 to TRBJ2-3, with 13 bases matching TRBD2. The J segment lost 8 bases and the V segment lost 5 bases, leaving 10 bases of the junction unmatched. Germline-derived CDR1 and CDR2 are MDHEN and SYDVKM. The CDR3 is 16 residues long. CDR3 nucleotides: TGTGCCAGCAGTCCCCCGGGACTAGCGGGATTTATTACGCAGTATTTT. Translating it yields CASSPPGLAGFITQYF.

This clonotype was counted many times. The CDR3 coding sequence is TGTGCCAGCAGCTTAGTTCCAGTCTATAGCAATCAGCCCCAGCATTTT. Its protein is CASSLVPVYSNQPQHF. The gene calls are TRBV7-8 and TRBJ1-5; D ambiguous. The CDR3 consists of 16 residues. Trimming removed 1 base at V and 0 bases at J, with 10 bases between. The germline CDR1 and CDR2 sequences are SGHVS and FQNEAQ.

This clonotype was recorded many times. The V call is TRBV30, the J call TRBJ1-2; D is unclear. The germline V gene has CDR1 GTSNPN and CDR2 SVGIG (reference sequence). The CDR3 length is 14 residues. V was pared by 0 bases and J by 1 base, with 9 bases between. The DNA of the CDR3 is TGTGCCTGGAGTGTCGGGAATTATAACTATGGCTACACCTTC. This translates into CAWSVGNYNYGYTF.

This clonotype was counted only a few times. The chain couples TRBV6-1 to TRBJ1-2; TRBD1 matches 9 bases. The CDR3 spans 16 residues. Trimming took 3 bases from V and 8 from J; bases not matched to a gene: 13. Germline V gene sequence: CDR1 MNHNS, CDR2 SASEGT. This CDR3 reads CASSEGPGTGFDGYTF. The CDR3 coding sequence is TGTGCCAGCAGTGAGGGTCCCGGGACAGGGTTCGACGGCTACACCTTC.